Following are 14 T cell receptor beta chains from one sample sequenced in a study of cytomegalovirus exposure and HLA in healthy donors. The study ran its PCR with 60 Vbeta and 13 Jbeta primers. The table came from immunoSEQ multiplex PCR; TCRdb's copy has only in-frame clones and leaves some out. The sample consists of 200,000 to 250,000 clones, 75% to 85% of them appearing once. Specimen: PBMCs. The receptors here all came from a girl aged 10-17 years in good health and CMV-seronegative.

This chain joins TRBV7-9 and TRBJ2-3; 12 positions agree with TRBD2. The CDR3 is made up of 16 amino acids. Germline V CDR1 and CDR2: SEHNR, FQNEAQ (reference sequence). J gave up 4 bases and V 5 bases, and 7 bases lay outside the gene matches. The CDR3 loop is CASSRGLAGRADTQYF. CDR3 in DNA: TGTGCCAGCAGCCGAGGACTAGCGGGGAGGGCAGATACGCAGTATTTT.

V is TRBV11-3 and J is TRBJ2-2; a weak D match, TRBD1 (6 bases). Germline assignment: CDR1 SGHNT and CDR2 YENEEA. Between the trimmed V and J ends, which lost 6 bases and 3 bases, there was a span of 8 bases. This CDR3 is 13 amino acids long. CDR3 in amino acids: CASRNRDTGELFF. In DNA, the CDR3 is TGTGCCAGCAGAAACAGGGACACCGGGGAGCTGTTTTTT.

Worth noting for this clone: Its ends do not fully match the called genes, so a read error is possible. The V and J genes are TRBV7-9 and TRBJ1-5; D not resolved. In germline, CDR1 is SEHNR, CDR2 FQNEAQ (reference sequence). The CDR3 has 12 amino acids. CDR3: CSSSYLDQPQHF. DNA of the CDR3: TGTTCCAGCAGCTACCTAGATCAGCCCCAGCATTTT.

The V call is TRBV9, the J call TRBJ2-1; the match to TRBD2 covers 8 bases. CDR3 length: 15 residues. Germline V gene sequence: CDR1 SGDLS, CDR2 YYNGEE. Germline trimming cut 0 bases from V and 5 bases from J; bases unmatched to any gene: 4. The CDR3 region is CASSVETSGDNEQFF. The CDR3 nucleotides are TGTGCCAGCAGCGTAGAAACTAGCGGCGACAATGAGCAGTTCTTC.

With respect to this clone: The sample carries other DNA sequences with the same CDR3. The DNA for the CDR3 is TGTGCCAGCTCACCCGCCACAGATGTCTCTTCGGAAGCTTTCTTT. Residues: CASSPATDVSSEAFF. The chain links TRBV18 to TRBJ1-1; D is uncertain. Trimming removed 3 bases at V and 8 bases at J, with 19 bases between. Germline CDR1 reads KGHSH; CDR2 reads LQKENI. The CDR3 spans 15 residues. Full variable domain (outside the CDR3, taken from reference TRBV18 and TRBJ1-1): NAGVMQNPRHLVRRRGQEARLRCSPMKGHSHVYWYRQLPEEGLKFMVYLQKENIIDESGMPKERFSAEFPKEGPSILRIQQVVRGDSAAYFCASSPATDVSSEAFFGQGTRLTVV.

The chain employs TRBV9 and TRBJ2-1; 11 positions match TRBD2. The germline V gene encodes CDR1 SGDLS and CDR2 YYNGEE. J was trimmed by 7 bases and V by 4 bases; bases with no gene match: 7. The CDR3 totals 15 residues. CDR3 DNA: TGTGCCAGCAGCTTTAGCGGGGGGGCCAGGAATGAGCAGTTCTTC. Protein sequence: CASSFSGGARNEQFF.

The V and J genes are TRBV4-1 and TRBJ1-5; D may be TRBD1 (5 bases). This CDR3 has 17 amino acids. V was shortened by 0 bases and J by 4 bases, with 16 bases between the two germline ends. CDR1 and CDR2 (germline): MGHRA, YSYEKL. The CDR3 DNA sequence: TGCGCCAGCAGCCAAGAAGGGGCAGCAATAACTAATCAGCCCCAGCATTTT. It specifies CASSQEGAAITNQPQHF.

The V call is TRBV18, the J call TRBJ1-6; D gene ambiguous. The CDR3 contains 15 residues. Trimming removed 3 bases at V and 8 bases at J, with 14 bases between. Germline lookup yields CDR1 KGHSH and CDR2 LQKENI. The CDR3 reads CASSPRENTHSPLHF. Written as DNA, the CDR3 is TGTGCCAGCTCACCGAGGGAGAATACTCATTCACCCCTCCACTTT. Variable domain in full (rest from reference TRBV18 and TRBJ1-6): NAGVMQNPRHLVRRRGQEARLRCSPMKGHSHVYWYRQLPEEGLKFMVYLQKENIIDESGMPKERFSAEFPKEGPSILRIQQVVRGDSAAYFCASSPRENTHSPLHFGNGTRLTVT.

The genes are TRBV27 and TRBJ2-1, with 9 bases lining up with TRBD2. J was trimmed by 14 bases and V by 8 bases; bases with no gene match: 10. Germline values: CDR1 MNHEY, CDR2 SMNVEV (reference sequence). The CDR3 sequence is 12 residues long. CDR3 protein: CASENLAGDEFF. The CDR3 bases are TGTGCCAGCGAAAACTTAGCGGGGGACGAGTTCTTC.

This sequence joins TRBV5-5 and TRBJ1-2; no reliable D call. The CDR3 extends over 12 amino acids. The ends were cut back, 2 bases at V and 5 bases at J, with 7 bases in the middle. Germline CDR1 is SGHKS and CDR2 is YYEKEE (reference sequence). CDR3 nucleotide sequence: TGTGCCAGCAGCTTCTCAGATTATGGCTACACCTTC. Amino acid sequence: CASSFSDYGYTF.

The chain is built from TRBV19 and TRBJ2-7, with D possibly being TRBD1 (5 bases). Germline lookup yields CDR1 LNHDA and CDR2 SQIVND (reference sequence). The CDR3 has 12 amino acids. V dropped 4 bases and J dropped 6 bases, with 10 bases sitting between them. CDR3 nucleotides: TGTGCCAGTAGTAACCGACAGCTCGAGCAGTACTTC. It yields the protein CASSNRQLEQYF. Filled out from reference TRBV19 and TRBJ2-7, the complete variable domain reads DGGITQSPKYLFRKEGQNVTLSCEQNLNHDAMYWYRQDPGQGLRLIYYSQIVNDFQKGDIAEGYSVSREKKESFPLTVTSAQKNPTAFYLCASSNRQLEQYFGPGTRLTVT.

The chain has TRBV9 and TRBJ1-4; TRBD1 agrees at 9 bases. Germline loops: CDR1 SGDLS, CDR2 YYNGEE. CDR3 length: 15 amino acids. J was trimmed by 8 bases and V by 3 bases; bases with no gene match: 8. CDR3 DNA sequence: TGTGCCAGCAGCGCGACGGGACAGGGATGGGAAAAACTGTTTTTT. Residues: CASSATGQGWEKLFF. Combining the CDR3 with reference TRBV9 and TRBJ1-4 gives the whole variable domain DSGVTQTPKHLITATGQRVTLRCSPRSGDLSVYWYQQSLDQGLQFLIQYYNGEERAKGNILERFSAQQFPDLHSELNLSSLELGDSALYFCASSATGQGWEKLFFGSGTQLSVL.

This clone showed up just a few times. V usage is TRBV4-2 and J usage is TRBJ1-1; the match to TRBD1 covers 7 bases. The V segment lost 4 bases and the J segment 2 bases; nucleotides outside the gene matches: 7. The CDR3 has 15 amino acids. Germline CDR1 LGHNA, CDR2 YNFKEQ. CDR3 residues: CASSPGTAINTEAFF. CDR3 DNA sequence: TGTGCCAGCAGCCCCGGGACAGCCATTAACACTGAAGCTTTCTTT.

CDR3 protein: CASGFLLTSGGPYNEQFF. CDR3 DNA sequence: TGTGCTAGTGGTTTCCTCCTAACTAGCGGGGGTCCCTACAATGAGCAGTTCTTC. This chain joins TRBV12-5 and TRBJ2-1; TRBD2 matches 11 bases. The V gene's germline CDR1 is LGHNT and CDR2 FRNRAP. The V gene end was trimmed by 3 bases and the J gene end by 2 bases; junction bases not matched to a gene: 9. The CDR3 length is 18 residues.